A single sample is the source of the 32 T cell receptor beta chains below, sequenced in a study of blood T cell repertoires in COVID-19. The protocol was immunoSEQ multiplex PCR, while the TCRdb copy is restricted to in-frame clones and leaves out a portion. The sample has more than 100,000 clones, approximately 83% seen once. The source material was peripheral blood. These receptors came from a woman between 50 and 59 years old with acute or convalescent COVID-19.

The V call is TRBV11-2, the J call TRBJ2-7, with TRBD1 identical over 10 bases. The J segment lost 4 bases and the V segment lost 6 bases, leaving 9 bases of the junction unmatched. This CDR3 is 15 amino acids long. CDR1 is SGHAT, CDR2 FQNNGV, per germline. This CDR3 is CASRSRDRGLYEQYF. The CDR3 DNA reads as TGTGCCAGCAGGTCCCGGGACAGGGGACTTTACGAGCAGTACTTC.

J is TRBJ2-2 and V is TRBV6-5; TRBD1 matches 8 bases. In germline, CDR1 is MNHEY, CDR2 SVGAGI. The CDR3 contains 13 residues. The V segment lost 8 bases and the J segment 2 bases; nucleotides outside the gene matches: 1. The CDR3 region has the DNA TGTGCCAGCGACAGGGGTAACACCGGGGAGCTGTTTTTT. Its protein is CASDRGNTGELFF.

The CDR3, as DNA: TGTGCCAGCAGCCGTTTATACACTGAAGCTTTCTTT. Its translation: CASSRLYTEAFF. This chain links TRBV5-6 with TRBJ1-1; D ambiguous. In germline, CDR1 is SGHDT, CDR2 YYEEEE. CDR3 size: 12 residues. V shed 4 bases and J shed 3 bases, with 7 bases lying between them.

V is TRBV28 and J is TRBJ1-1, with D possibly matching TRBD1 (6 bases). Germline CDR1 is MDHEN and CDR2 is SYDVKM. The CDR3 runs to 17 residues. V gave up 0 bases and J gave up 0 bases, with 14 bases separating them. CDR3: CASSLCEGVGLNTEAFF. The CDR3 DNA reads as TGTGCCAGCAGTTTATGTGAGGGGGTGGGCTTGAACACTGAAGCTTTCTTT.

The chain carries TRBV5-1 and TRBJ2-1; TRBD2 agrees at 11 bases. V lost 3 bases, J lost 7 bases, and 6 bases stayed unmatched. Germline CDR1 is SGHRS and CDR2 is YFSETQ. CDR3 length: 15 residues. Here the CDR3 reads CASSSNSGGANEQFF. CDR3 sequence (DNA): TGCGCCAGCAGCTCGAATAGCGGGGGGGCAAATGAGCAGTTCTTC.

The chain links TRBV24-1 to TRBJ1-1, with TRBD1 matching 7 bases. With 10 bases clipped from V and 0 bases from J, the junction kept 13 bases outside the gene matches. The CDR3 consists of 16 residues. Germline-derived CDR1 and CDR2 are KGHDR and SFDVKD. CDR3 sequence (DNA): TGTGCCACTCTTAAGGGGGAACAGGGGATGAACACTGAAGCTTTCTTT. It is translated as CATLKGEQGMNTEAFF.

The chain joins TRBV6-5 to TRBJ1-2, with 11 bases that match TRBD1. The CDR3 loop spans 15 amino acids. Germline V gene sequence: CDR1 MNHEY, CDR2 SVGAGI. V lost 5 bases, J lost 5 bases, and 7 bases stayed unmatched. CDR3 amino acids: CASSPGTGGMYGYTF. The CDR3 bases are TGTGCCAGCAGTCCTGGGACAGGGGGAATGTATGGCTACACCTTC.

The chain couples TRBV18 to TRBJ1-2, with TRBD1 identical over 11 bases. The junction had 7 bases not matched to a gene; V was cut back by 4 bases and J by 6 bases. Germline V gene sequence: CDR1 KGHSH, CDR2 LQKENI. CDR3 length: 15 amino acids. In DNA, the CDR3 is TGTGCCAGCTCACTACCGGGACAGGGGGGCGATGGCTACACCTTC. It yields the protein CASSLPGQGGDGYTF.

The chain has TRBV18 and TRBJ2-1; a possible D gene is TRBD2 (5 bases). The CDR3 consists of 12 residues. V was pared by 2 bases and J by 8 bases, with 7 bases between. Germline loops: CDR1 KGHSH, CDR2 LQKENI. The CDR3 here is CASSPIGDEQFF. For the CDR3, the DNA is TGTGCCAGCTCACCAATCGGGGATGAGCAGTTCTTC.

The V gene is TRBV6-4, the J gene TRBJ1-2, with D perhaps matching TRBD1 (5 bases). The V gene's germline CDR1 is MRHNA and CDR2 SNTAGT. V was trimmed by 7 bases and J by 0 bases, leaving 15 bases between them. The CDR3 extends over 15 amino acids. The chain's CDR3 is CASTPRRGANYGYTF. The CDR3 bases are TGTGCCAGCACCCCGCGGAGGGGAGCTAACTATGGCTACACCTTC.

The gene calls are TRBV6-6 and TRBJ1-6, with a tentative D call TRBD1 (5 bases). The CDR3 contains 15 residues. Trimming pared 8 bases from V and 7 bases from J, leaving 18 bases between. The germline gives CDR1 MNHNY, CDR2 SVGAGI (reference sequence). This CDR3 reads CASGGDGPGNSPLHF. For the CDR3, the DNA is TGTGCCAGCGGGGGGGATGGACCTGGGAATTCACCCCTCCACTTT.

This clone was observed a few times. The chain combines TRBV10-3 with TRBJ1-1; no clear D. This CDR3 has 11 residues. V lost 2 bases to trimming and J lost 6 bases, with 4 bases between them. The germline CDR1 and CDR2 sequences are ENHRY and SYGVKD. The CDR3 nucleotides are TGTGCCATCAGTGAGGCAGCTGAAGCTTTCTTT. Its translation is CAISEAAEAFF.

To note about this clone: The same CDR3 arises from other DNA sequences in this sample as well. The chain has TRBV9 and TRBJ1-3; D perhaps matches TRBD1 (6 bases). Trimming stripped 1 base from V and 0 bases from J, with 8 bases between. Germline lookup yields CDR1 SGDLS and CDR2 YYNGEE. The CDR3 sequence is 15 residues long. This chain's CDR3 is CASSVQDSSGNTIYF. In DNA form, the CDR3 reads TGTGCCAGCAGCGTACAGGACAGCTCTGGAAACACCATATATTTT.

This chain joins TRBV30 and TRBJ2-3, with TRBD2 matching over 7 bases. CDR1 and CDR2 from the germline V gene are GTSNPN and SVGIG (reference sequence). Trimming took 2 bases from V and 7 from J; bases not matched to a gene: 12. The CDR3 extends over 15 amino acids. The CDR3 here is CAWSPTGGGLYTQYF. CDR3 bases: TGTGCCTGGAGTCCGACGGGCGGGGGACTTTATACGCAGTATTTT.

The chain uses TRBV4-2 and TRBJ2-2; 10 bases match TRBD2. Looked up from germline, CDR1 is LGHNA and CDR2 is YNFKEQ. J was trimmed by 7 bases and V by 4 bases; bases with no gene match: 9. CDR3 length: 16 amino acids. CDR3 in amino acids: CASSRLAGAPGGELFF. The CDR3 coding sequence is TGTGCCAGCAGCCGGCTAGCGGGGGCGCCGGGCGGGGAGCTGTTTTTT.

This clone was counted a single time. The CDR3 DNA follows: TGTGCCAGCAGTGGAGGGACAGGGCCCAGCAATCAGCCCCAGCATTTT. Its protein product is CASSGGTGPSNQPQHF. This rearrangement joins TRBV2 to TRBJ1-5; the match to TRBD1 covers 9 bases. With V trimmed by 4 bases and J by 1 base, 5 bases remained unmatched. CDR1 and CDR2 from the germline V gene are SNHLY and FYNNEI. This CDR3 is 16 amino acids long. Together with reference TRBV2 and TRBJ1-5, the CDR3 gives the full variable domain: EPEVTQTPSHQVTQMGQEVILRCVPISNHLYFYWYRQILGQKVEFLVSFYNNEISEKSEIFDDQFSVERPDGSNFTLKIRSTKLEDSAMYFCASSGGTGPSNQPQHFGDGTRLSIL.

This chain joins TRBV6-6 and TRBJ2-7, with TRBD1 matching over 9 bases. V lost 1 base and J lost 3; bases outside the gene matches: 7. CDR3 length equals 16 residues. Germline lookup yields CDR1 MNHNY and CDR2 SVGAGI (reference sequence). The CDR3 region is CASSYFPPGQGYEQYF. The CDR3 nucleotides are TGTGCCAGCAGTTACTTCCCACCGGGACAGGGCTACGAGCAGTACTTC.

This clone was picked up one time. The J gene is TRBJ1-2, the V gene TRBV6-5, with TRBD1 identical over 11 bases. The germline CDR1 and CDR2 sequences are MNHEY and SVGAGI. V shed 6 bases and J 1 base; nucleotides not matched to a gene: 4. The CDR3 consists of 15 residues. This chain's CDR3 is CASRDRGPVNYGYTF. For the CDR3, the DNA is TGTGCCAGCAGGGACAGGGGGCCTGTTAACTATGGCTACACCTTC.

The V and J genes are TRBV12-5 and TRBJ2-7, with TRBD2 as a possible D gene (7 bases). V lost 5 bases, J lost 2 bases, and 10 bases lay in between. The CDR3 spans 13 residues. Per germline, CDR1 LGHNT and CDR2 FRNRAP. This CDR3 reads CASGPGGPYEQYF. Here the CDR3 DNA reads TGTGCTAGTGGTCCGGGGGGCCCCTACGAGCAGTACTTC.

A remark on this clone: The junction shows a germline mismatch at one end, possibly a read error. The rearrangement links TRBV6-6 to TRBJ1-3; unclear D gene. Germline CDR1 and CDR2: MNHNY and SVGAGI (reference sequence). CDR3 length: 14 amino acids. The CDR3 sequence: CASTYAGGGNTIYF. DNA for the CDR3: TGTGCCAGCACTTACGCAGGAGGTGGAAACACCATATATTTT.

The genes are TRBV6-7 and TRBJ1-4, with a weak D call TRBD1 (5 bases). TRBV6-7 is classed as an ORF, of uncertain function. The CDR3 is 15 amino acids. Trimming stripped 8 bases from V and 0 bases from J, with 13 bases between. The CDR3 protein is CASGRTSSTNEKLFF. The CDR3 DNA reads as TGTGCCAGCGGACGGACAAGCTCAACTAATGAAAAACTGTTTTTT.

As DNA, the CDR3 is TGTGCCAGCAGCTTAGGGTCAGGCTCGTATGGCTACACCTTC. Amino acids: CASSLGSGSYGYTF. The chain carries TRBV7-8 and TRBJ1-2; unclear D gene. Trimming left V 1 base short and J 5 bases short, with 11 bases between. This CDR3 spans 14 amino acids. The V gene's germline CDR1 is SGHVS and CDR2 FQNEAQ.

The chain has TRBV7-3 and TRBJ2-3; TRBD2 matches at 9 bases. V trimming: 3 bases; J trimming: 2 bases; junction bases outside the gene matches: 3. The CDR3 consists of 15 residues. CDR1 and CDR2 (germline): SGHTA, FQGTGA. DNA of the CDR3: TGTGCCAGCAGCTTGGCGGGGGGGCCCACAGATACGCAGTATTTT. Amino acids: CASSLAGGPTDTQYF.

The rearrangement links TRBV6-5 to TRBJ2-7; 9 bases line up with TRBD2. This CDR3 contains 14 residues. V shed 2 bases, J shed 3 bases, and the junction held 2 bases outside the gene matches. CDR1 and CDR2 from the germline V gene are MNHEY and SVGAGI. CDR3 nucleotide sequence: TGTGCCAGCAGTTACGGGACTAGCCACTACGAGCAGTACTTC. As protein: CASSYGTSHYEQYF.

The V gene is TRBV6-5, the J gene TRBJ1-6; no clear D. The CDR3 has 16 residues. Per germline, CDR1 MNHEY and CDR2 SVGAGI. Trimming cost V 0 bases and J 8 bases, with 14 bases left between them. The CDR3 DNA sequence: TGTGCCAGCAGTTACTCGCTCCGGTCCCTGGATTCACCCCTCCACTTT. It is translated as CASSYSLRSLDSPLHF.

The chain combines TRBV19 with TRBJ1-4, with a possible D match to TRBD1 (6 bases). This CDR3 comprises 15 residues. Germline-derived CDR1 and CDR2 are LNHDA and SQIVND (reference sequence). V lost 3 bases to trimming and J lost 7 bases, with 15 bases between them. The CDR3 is CASSMAVGQPEKLFF. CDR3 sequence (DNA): TGTGCCAGTAGTATGGCCGTGGGACAACCTGAAAAACTGTTTTTT.

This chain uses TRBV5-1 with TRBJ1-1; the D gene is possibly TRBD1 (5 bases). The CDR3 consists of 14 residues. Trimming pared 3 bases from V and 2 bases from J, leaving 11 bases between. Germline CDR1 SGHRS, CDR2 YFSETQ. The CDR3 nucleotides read TGCGCCAGCAGCTCGGGGGATCCAAACACTGAAGCTTTCTTT. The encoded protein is CASSSGDPNTEAFF.

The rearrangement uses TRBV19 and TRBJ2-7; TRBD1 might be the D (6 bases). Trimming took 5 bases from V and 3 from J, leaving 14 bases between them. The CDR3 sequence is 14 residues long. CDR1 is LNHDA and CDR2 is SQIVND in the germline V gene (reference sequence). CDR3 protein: CASSVRDNFYEQYF. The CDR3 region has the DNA TGTGCCAGTAGTGTTAGGGACAACTTCTACGAGCAGTACTTC.

CDR3 loop: CASSQDALGTGSGDNYGYTF. The DNA for the CDR3 is TGTGCCAGCAGCCAAGACGCCCTTGGGACAGGGTCAGGGGATAACTATGGCTACACCTTC. The chain combines TRBV4-2 with TRBJ1-2; 9 nucleotides match TRBD1. Germline trimming cut 0 bases from V and 1 base from J; bases unmatched to any gene: 15. CDR1 and CDR2 from the germline V gene are LGHNA and YNFKEQ. This CDR3 is built from 20 residues.

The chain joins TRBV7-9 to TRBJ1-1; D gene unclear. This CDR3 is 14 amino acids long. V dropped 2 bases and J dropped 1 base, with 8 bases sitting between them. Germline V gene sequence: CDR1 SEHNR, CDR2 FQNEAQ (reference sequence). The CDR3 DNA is TGTGCCAGCAGCTTATTCGGTCGGAACACTGAAGCTTTCTTT. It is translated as CASSLFGRNTEAFF.

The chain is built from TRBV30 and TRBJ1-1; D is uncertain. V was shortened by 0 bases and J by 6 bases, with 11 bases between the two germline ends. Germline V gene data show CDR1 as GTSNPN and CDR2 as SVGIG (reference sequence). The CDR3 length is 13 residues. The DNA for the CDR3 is TGTGCCTGGAGTGTACAATTTCCCGCTGAAGCTTTCTTT. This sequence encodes CAWSVQFPAEAFF.

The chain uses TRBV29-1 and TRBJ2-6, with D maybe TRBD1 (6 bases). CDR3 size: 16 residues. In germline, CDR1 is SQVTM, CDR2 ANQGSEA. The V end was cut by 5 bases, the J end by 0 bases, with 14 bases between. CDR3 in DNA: TGCAGCGTTTATGGGGGCCGCCCCTCTGGGGCCAACGTCCTGACTTTC. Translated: CSVYGGRPSGANVLTF.